The entry below describes one TCR beta chain. Its antigen specificity is not known. No much larger clone exists at a distance of one base, and base qualities are not known. This sample stems from a study of T cell repertoires in cytomegalovirus infection (dated by TCRdb to the late 2010s). Concerning the study at large: Alongside well-studied HLA-B-restricted epitopes, the peptide stimulations were aimed at recently identified HLA-C-restricted CMV epitopes, whose presentation resists viral immunomodulation. The HLA type of each donor mattered for the analysis, because public TCR beta signatures pointed to carriage of CMV infection along with the matching HLA type.

The label giving this sample's treatment or condition can be read as: in vitro stimulation with specific CMV peptide epitopes to enrich CMV-specific T cells. From V the trimming removes 4 bases and from J it removes 5 bases, while the gene matches leave 3 bases of the junction unaccounted for. The germline V gene (reference sequence) supplies CDR1 LNHDA and CDR2 SQIVND. The CDR3 holds 15 amino acids from the cysteine to the phenylalanine. CDR3 DNA only is kept here, 45 bases in frame from base 1. Sequencing instrument: Illumina HiSeq 1500. Clones were called with MiXCR by TCRdb after fastp trimmed the public reads at Q25, and only in-frame beta chains were retained. For every CDR3 protein sequence, its rows merge into one entry that carries the most common genes and DNA. This sample comprises 700,000 to 950,000 distinct CDR3 sequences, 30% to 35% of them detected only once. The ten most abundant clones make up under 15% of the sample.

What the research found in general, with its limitations: Carriers of CMV infection plus the relevant HLA type were discriminated by the cumulative frequency of public TCR beta family members in the study cohort and in an independent roughly 340-donor cohort. The ex vivo response was dominated by HLA-C-restricted CMV-specific TCR beta clonotypes, which also provided the single most frequent clonotype in two of eight donors.

The rearrangement combines TRBV19 with TRBJ2-2, with 11 central nucleotides matching TRBD1. The sample was cultured CD8+ T cells from PBMCs, taken from culture after CMV antigen stimulation. The clonotype originates from a human donor in good health (CMV status not recorded). Some clones in this sample may be carry-over from other donors' samples. The DNA is as follows: TGTGCCAGTAGTAAGGACAGGGGGCAAACCGGGGAGCTGTTTTTT. It codes for CASSKDRGQTGELFF.